This entry lists 14 T cell receptor beta chains sequenced from one sample in a study of T cell responses to AZD1222 COVID-19 vaccine. Sequenced by immunoSEQ multiplex PCR; TCRdb stores in-frame clones only, minus some. The top ten clones hold around 5.1% of a sample with about 140,000 clones, roughly 92% of them seen once. Sequences were derived from peripheral blood, sampled on day 0 of AZD1222 vaccination. The receptors come from an adult in good health.

The J gene is TRBJ2-3, the V gene TRBV30; no clear D. The V gene lost 0 bases and the J gene lost 4 bases, with 17 bases spanning the gap. CDR1 and CDR2 (germline): GTSNPN, SVGIG (reference sequence). The CDR3 is made up of 16 amino acids. The CDR3 reads CAWSVPFRVAADTQYF. CDR3 nucleotides: TGTGCCTGGAGTGTACCCTTTAGGGTGGCAGCAGATACGCAGTATTTT.

CDR3 DNA: TGTGCCAGCAGCTCGGACAGGGAAAACGAGCAGTACTTC. Translated, it gives CASSSDRENEQYF. The chain recombines TRBV11-3 with TRBJ2-7, with TRBD1 matching over 8 bases. Germline-derived CDR1 and CDR2 are SGHNT and YENEEA. This CDR3 comprises 13 residues. Trimming at V came to 4 bases and at J to 5 bases, leaving 4 bases not matched to a gene.

In DNA form, the CDR3 reads TGTGCCAGCAGCTTACCTAAGACAGGGGGCGAGGAGACCCAGTACTTC. This sequence encodes CASSLPKTGGEETQYF. The chain recombines TRBV11-3 with TRBJ2-5, with TRBD1 identical over 10 bases. Germline assignment: CDR1 SGHNT and CDR2 YENEEA. This CDR3 is built from 16 residues. V was pared by 2 bases and J by 5 bases, with 8 bases of the junction left unmatched. Full variable domain (rest looked up from reference TRBV11-3 and TRBJ2-5): EAGVVQSPRYKIIEKKQPVAFWCNPISGHNTLYWYLQNLGQGPELLIRYENEEAVDDSQLPKDRFSAERLKGVDSTLKIQPAELGDSAVYLCASSLPKTGGEETQYFGPGTRLLVL.

This chain links TRBV2 with TRBJ2-5, with 8 bases identical to TRBD1. J gave up 7 bases and V 4 bases, and 8 bases lay outside the gene matches. Looked up from germline, CDR1 is SNHLY and CDR2 is FYNNEI. CDR3 length: 14 residues. Here the CDR3 DNA reads TGTGCCAGCAGTGTACGCCAGGGGGCTGTGACCCAGTACTTC. As protein: CASSVRQGAVTQYF.

A single count supports this clone. CDR3 protein: CASSDFPDSNYGYTF. The CDR3 DNA reads as TGTGCCAGCAGTGATTTCCCGGACAGTAACTATGGCTACACCTTC. The genes are TRBV6-1 and TRBJ1-2; a possible D gene is TRBD1 (6 bases). This CDR3 spans 15 amino acids. Trimming left V 3 bases short and J 1 base short, with 12 bases between. From germline, CDR1 is MNHNS and CDR2 SASEGT.

The chain uses TRBV27 and TRBJ1-6; D is ambiguous. Germline V gene data show CDR1 as MNHEY and CDR2 as SMNVEV (reference sequence). The CDR3 sequence is 13 residues long. V was cut by 5 bases and J by 5 bases, with 7 bases left in between. In DNA, the CDR3 is TGTGCCAGCAGTCGAACCGATAATTCACCCCTCCACTTT. Protein product: CASSRTDNSPLHF.

The chain combines TRBV5-4 with TRBJ2-1; TRBD2 matches 9 bases. The germline V gene encodes CDR1 SGHNT and CDR2 YYREEE (reference sequence). The V segment lost 2 bases and the J segment 2 bases; nucleotides outside the gene matches: 8. CDR3 length: 17 amino acids. The CDR3 loop is CASSFLGRGGPYNEQFF. The CDR3 DNA is TGTGCCAGCAGCTTCCTTGGGCGGGGGGGCCCCTACAATGAGCAGTTCTTC.

V is TRBV5-4 and J is TRBJ1-6; D might be TRBD1 (6 bases). The germline V gene has CDR1 SGHNT and CDR2 YYREEE (reference sequence). The CDR3 covers 12 residues. Between the trimmed V and J ends, which lost 0 bases and 14 bases, there was a span of 9 bases. The DNA of the CDR3 is TGTGCCAGCAGCTTGGGGGGGGACACCCTCCACTTT. Its translation is CASSLGGDTLHF.

The V and J genes are TRBV7-9 and TRBJ2-2; no definite D call. This CDR3 region has 14 residues. V gave up 2 bases and J gave up 3 bases, with 7 bases separating them. The germline CDR1 and CDR2 sequences are SEHNR and FQNEAQ (reference sequence). In DNA form, the CDR3 reads TGTGCCAGCAGCTTATTTCAGGACACCGGGGAGCTGTTTTTT. Its protein is CASSLFQDTGELFF.

The chain has TRBV28 and TRBJ1-4; D not resolved. Between the trimmed V and J ends, which lost 4 bases and 3 bases, there was a span of 9 bases. CDR3 length: 14 residues. Germline V CDR1 and CDR2: MDHEN, SYDVKM. CDR3 residues: CASSSPTSNEKLFF. The CDR3 DNA reads TGTGCCAGCAGTTCCCCTACTTCTAATGAAAAACTGTTTTTT.

The chain links TRBV18 to TRBJ1-6, with D possibly TRBD1 on 6 matching bases. Per germline, CDR1 KGHSH and CDR2 LQKENI. The V end was cut by 2 bases, the J end by 0 bases, with 11 bases between. CDR3 length: 17 amino acids. The CDR3 region is CASSPLQGSSYNSPLHF. DNA of the CDR3: TGTGCCAGCTCACCATTACAGGGAAGCTCCTATAATTCACCCCTCCACTTT.

The J gene is TRBJ1-1, the V gene TRBV6-6, with a tentative D call TRBD1 (6 bases). V was trimmed by 5 bases and J by 7 bases, leaving 11 bases between them. The germline gives CDR1 MNHNY, CDR2 SVGAGI (reference sequence). The CDR3 is 12 residues long. The CDR3 DNA reads as TGTGCCAGCAGTGTACAGGGAAATGAAGCTTTCTTT. This encodes CASSVQGNEAFF.

The CDR3 DNA sequence: TGTGCCAGCAGTTTTTCACAGGGGGCAACTAATGAAAAACTGTTTTTT. This codes for CASSFSQGATNEKLFF. The chain combines TRBV28 with TRBJ1-4; 8 bases line up with TRBD1. The CDR3 contains 16 residues. J lost 0 bases, V lost 3 bases, and 3 bases had no gene match. Germline CDR1 is MDHEN and CDR2 is SYDVKM.

This clone was found once. The chain recombines TRBV27 with TRBJ2-1, with 10 bases identical to TRBD2. The CDR3 has 19 amino acids. Germline CDR1 and CDR2: MNHEY and SMNVEV (reference sequence). V was clipped by 11 bases and J by 1 base; unmatched bases: 20. The CDR3 loop reads CAGYLKLAGALNSYNEQFF. The DNA of the CDR3 is TGTGCCGGATACTTAAAGCTAGCGGGGGCTCTAAATTCCTACAATGAGCAGTTCTTC.